The T cell receptor (beta chain) under discussion was sequenced for a study of T cells after yellow fever vaccination. TCRdb independently ran MiXCR on the 5' RACE reads; one entry per CDR3 protein. This sample yields about 250,000 distinct CDR3 sequences, of which about 3.5% are seen a single time; around 19% belongs to the top ten. Trimming removed 2 bases from V and 4 bases from J; junction bases left unmatched: 2. The germline CDR1 and CDR2 sequences are LNHDA and SQIVND (reference sequence). The CDR3 extends over 15 amino acids. This clonotype was recorded at least ten times. This TCR was sampled from a man younger than 30 who received the YFV17D yellow fever vaccine. This chain uses TRBV19 with TRBJ1-5, with TRBD1 identical over 10 bases. Sample: PBMCs, taken 15 days after the yellow fever booster vaccination. CDR3 coding DNA: TGTGCCAGTAGTATACCGGGACAGGGGAATCAGCCCCAGCATTTT. Amino acids: CASSIPGQGNQPQHF.